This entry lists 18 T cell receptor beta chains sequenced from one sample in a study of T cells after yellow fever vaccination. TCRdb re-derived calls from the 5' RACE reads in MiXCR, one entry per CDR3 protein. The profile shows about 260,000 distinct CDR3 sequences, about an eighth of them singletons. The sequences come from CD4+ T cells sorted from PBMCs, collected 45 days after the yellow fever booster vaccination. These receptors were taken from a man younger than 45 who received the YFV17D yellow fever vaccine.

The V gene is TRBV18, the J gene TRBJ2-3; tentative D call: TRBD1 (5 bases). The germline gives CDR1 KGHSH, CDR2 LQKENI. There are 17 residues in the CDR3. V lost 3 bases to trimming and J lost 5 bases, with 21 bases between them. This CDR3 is CASSPSILGVSKDTQYF. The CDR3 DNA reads TGTGCCAGCTCACCGTCAATCTTAGGGGTTTCTAAAGATACGCAGTATTTT.

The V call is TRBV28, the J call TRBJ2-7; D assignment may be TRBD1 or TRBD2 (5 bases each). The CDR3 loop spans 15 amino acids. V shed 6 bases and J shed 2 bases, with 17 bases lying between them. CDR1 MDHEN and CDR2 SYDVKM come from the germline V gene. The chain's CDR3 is CASRGDAPRTYEQYF. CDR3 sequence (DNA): TGTGCCAGCAGAGGGGACGCACCGCGGACCTACGAGCAGTACTTC.

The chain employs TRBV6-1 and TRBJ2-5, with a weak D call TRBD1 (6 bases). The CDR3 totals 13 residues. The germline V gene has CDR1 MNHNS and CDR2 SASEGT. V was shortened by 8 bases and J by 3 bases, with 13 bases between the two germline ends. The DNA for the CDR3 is TGTGCCAGCCGGAGGACAGTCAAAGAGACCCAGTACTTC. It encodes CASRRTVKETQYF.

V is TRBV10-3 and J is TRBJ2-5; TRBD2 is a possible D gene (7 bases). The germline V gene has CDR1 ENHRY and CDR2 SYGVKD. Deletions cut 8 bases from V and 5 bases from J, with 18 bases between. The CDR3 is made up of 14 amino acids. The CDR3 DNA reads TGTGCCATCGGGGGGGCTGGGGTGAGCGAGACCCAGTACTTC. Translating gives CAIGGAGVSETQYF.

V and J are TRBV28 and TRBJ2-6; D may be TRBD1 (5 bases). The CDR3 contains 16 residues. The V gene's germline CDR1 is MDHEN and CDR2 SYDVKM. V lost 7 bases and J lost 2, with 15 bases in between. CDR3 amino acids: CASIDSSSAGANVLTF. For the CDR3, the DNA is TGTGCCAGCATAGACAGCTCCTCGGCTGGGGCCAACGTCCTGACTTTC.

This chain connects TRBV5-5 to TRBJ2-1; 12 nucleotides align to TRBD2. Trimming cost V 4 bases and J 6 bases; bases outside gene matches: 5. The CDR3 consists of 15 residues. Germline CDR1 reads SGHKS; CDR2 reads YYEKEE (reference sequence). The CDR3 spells CASSARLAGVNEQFF. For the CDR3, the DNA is TGTGCCAGCAGCGCCCGACTAGCGGGAGTCAATGAGCAGTTCTTC.

CDR3 residues: CATSDPAQGGETQYF. CDR3 nucleotides: TGTGCCACCAGTGATCCCGCACAGGGAGGAGAGACCCAGTACTTC. This chain uses TRBV24-1 with TRBJ2-5; tentatively, D is TRBD1 or TRBD2 (6 bases each). CDR3 length: 15 residues. Germline V gene sequence: CDR1 KGHDR, CDR2 SFDVKD. The ends were cut back, 3 bases at V and 4 bases at J, with 14 bases in the middle.

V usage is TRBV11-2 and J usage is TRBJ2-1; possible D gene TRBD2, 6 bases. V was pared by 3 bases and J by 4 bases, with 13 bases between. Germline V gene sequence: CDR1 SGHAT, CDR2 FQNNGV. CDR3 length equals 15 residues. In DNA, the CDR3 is TGTGCCAGCAGCTTCGGAGGGAAGCGTTACAATGAGCAGTTCTTC. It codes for CASSFGGKRYNEQFF.

CDR3 protein: CASSLAGPRIQPQHF. As DNA, the CDR3 is TGTGCCAGCAGCTTAGCCGGGCCCCGGATTCAGCCCCAGCATTTT. The gene calls are TRBV7-8 and TRBJ1-5; no clear D gene. CDR1 is SGHVS and CDR2 is FQNEAQ in the germline V gene. The CDR3 is 15 amino acids. Trimming shortened V by 0 bases and J by 6 bases, and 12 bases separated the two germline ends.

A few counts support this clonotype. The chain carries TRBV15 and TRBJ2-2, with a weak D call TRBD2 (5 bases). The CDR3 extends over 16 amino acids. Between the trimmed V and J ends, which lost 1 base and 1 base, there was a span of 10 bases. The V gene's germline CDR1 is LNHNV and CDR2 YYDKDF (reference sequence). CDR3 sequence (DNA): TGTGCCACCAGCAGAGCTAGCATTAAGAACACCGGGGAGCTGTTTTTT. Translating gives CATSRASIKNTGELFF.

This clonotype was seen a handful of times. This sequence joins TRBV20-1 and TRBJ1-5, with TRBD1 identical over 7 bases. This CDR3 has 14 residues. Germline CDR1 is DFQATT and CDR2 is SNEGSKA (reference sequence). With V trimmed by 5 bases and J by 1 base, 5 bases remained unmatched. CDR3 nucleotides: TGCAGTGCTGGCAGGGGGACGAGCAATCAGCCCCAGCATTTT. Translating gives CSAGRGTSNQPQHF.

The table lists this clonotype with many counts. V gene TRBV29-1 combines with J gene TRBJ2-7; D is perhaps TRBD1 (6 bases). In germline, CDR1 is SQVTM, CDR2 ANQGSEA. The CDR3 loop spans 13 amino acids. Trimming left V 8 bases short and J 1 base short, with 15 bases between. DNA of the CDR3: TGCAGCTTCTCCACGACAGGTTCCTACGAGCAGTACTTC. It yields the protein CSFSTTGSYEQYF.

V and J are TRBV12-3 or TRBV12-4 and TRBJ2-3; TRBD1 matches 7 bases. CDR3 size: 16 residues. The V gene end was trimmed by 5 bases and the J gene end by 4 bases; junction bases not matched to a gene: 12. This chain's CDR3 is CASSDSPGQPPDTQYF. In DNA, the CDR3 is TGTGCCAGCAGTGACTCACCGGGACAGCCCCCAGATACGCAGTATTTT.

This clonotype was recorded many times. This CDR3 is CASSPSWDGRDTQYF. CDR3 DNA: TGTGCCAGCTCACCATCCTGGGACGGGCGGGATACGCAGTATTTT. This chain joins TRBV18 and TRBJ2-3; either TRBD1 or TRBD2 may supply D (5 bases each). Germline loops: CDR1 KGHSH, CDR2 LQKENI. The CDR3 contains 15 residues. Trimming took 2 bases from V and 6 from J, leaving 15 bases between them. Together with reference TRBV18 and TRBJ2-3, the CDR3 gives the full variable domain: NAGVMQNPRHLVRRRGQEARLRCSPMKGHSHVYWYRQLPEEGLKFMVYLQKENIIDESGMPKERFSAEFPKEGPSILRIQQVVRGDSAAYFCASSPSWDGRDTQYFGPGTRLTVL.

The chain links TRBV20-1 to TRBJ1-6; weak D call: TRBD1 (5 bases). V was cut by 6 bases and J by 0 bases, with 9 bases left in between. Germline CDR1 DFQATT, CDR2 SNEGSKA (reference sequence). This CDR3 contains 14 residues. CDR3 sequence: CSAPGGSYNSPLHF. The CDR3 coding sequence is TGCAGTGCCCCCGGGGGCTCCTATAATTCACCCCTCCACTTT.

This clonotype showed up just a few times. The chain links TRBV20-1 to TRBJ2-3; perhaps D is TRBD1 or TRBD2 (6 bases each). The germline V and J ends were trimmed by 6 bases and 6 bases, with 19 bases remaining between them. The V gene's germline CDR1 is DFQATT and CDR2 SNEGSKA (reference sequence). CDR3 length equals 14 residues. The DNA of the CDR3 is TGCAGTGCCAATAGAGGGGGAGGCTCGGATACGCAGTATTTT. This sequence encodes CSANRGGGSDTQYF.

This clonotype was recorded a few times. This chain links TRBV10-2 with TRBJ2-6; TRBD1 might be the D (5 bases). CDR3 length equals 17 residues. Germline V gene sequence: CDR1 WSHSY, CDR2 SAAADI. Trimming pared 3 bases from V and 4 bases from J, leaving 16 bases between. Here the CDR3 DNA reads TGCGCCAGCAGTGATCGGCCGAATGGGGCCGGGGCCAACGTCCTGACTTTC. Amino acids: CASSDRPNGAGANVLTF.

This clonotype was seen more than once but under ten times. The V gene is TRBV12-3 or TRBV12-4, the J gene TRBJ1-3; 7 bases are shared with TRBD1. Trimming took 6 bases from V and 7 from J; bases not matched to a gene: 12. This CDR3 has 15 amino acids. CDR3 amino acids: CASSLRGGGQNTIYF. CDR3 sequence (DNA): TGTGCCAGCAGCCTCCGAGGAGGGGGCCAGAACACCATATATTTT.